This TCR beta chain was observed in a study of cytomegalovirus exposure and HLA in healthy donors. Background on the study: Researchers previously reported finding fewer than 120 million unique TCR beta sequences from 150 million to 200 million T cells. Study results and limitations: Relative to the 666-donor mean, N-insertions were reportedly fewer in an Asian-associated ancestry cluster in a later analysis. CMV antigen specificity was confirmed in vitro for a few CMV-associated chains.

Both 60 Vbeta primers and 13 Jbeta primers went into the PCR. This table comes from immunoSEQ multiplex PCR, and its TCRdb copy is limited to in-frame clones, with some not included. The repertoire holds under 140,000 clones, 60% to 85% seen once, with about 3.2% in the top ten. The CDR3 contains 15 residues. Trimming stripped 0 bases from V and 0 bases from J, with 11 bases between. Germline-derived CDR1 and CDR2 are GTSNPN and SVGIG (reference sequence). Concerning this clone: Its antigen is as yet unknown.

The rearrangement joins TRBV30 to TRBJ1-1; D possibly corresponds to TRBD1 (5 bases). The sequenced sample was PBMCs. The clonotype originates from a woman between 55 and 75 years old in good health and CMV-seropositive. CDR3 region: CAWSVVHRMNTEAFF. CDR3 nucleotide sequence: TGTGCCTGGAGTGTAGTGCACAGGATGAACACTGAAGCTTTCTTT.